One T cell receptor beta chain is described in this entry. Its cognate antigen is unknown. This entry belongs to a study of identical twins. TCRdb passed the 5' RACE reads through MiXCR, listing each CDR3 protein once. The sample yields fewer than 900,000 distinct CDR3 sequences, 15% to 20% seen once. Notes on the study in general: Twins shared beta out-of-frame sequences in excess, but this excess was weaker. Fewer insertions marked abundant cord blood beta clonotypes; young adult naive trended weakly, memory not at all. Potential partial confounding of zero-insertion analyses by invariant MAIT and iNKT cells was noted.

The sample also formed part of further work on T cells expressing NK-cell markers. That report adds: Of eight sequenced donors, seven were HCMV-seropositive and one HCMV-seronegative.

Sequenced sample: PBMCs. This sequence was found in a woman aged 18-35 years in good health.

CDR3 sequence reads: CSVGTWREAYEQYF. DNA of the CDR3: TGCAGTGTTGGAACGTGGCGGGAGGCCTACGAGCAGTACTTC. The rearrangement joins TRBV20-1 to TRBJ2-7, with 8 bases fitting TRBD2. The germline CDR1 and CDR2 sequences are DFQATT and SNEGSKA (reference sequence). The V and J ends lost 7 bases and 2 bases, in that order; junction bases with no gene match: 10. The CDR3 covers 14 residues.